Below, 23 T cell receptor beta chains from the same sample are listed, as sequenced in a study of Ad26.COV2.S vaccination and SARS-CoV-2 variants. The table came from immunoSEQ multiplex PCR; TCRdb's copy has only in-frame clones and leaves some out. Found here are about 420,000 clones, approximately 90% of them singletons; the top ten hold about 3.5%. This sample's treatment: 15 to 20 received Ad26.COV2.S at low or high dose, single or two shots; about 5 received placebo; per-sample allocation not given. On day 63 after the first injection, vaccine and placebo recipients gave samples. The sequencing used peripheral blood, collected in a trial of Ad26.COV2.S vaccine versus placebo. The receptor set was obtained from a person aged 18-60 years who received the Ad26.COV2.S COVID-19 vaccine or a placebo.

This clone was seen more than once but under ten times. This chain links TRBV28 with TRBJ1-6; D not resolved. Looked up from germline, CDR1 is MDHEN and CDR2 is SYDVKM. The length of the CDR3 is 14 residues. V was cut by 5 bases and J by 4 bases, with 9 bases left in between. The CDR3 reads CASSAPGYNSPLHF. CDR3 nucleotide sequence: TGTGCCAGCAGTGCTCCGGGATATAATTCACCCCTCCACTTT.

The genes are TRBV4-3 and TRBJ2-7; 7 positions agree with TRBD1. Trimming at V came to 1 base and at J to 0 bases, leaving 6 bases not matched to a gene. CDR1 LGHNA and CDR2 YSLEER come from the germline V gene. The CDR3 totals 16 residues. CDR3 protein: CASSQVNRGSSYEQYF. CDR3 DNA sequence: TGCGCCAGCAGCCAAGTAAACAGGGGCAGCTCCTACGAGCAGTACTTC.

The V gene is TRBV9, the J gene TRBJ1-6; D not resolved. CDR1 and CDR2 (germline): SGDLS, YYNGEE. This CDR3 comprises 16 residues. V was clipped by 4 bases and J by 0 bases, with 11 bases between them. CDR3 protein: CASSLGRSSYNSPLHF. In nucleotides, the CDR3 is TGTGCCAGCAGCTTAGGTCGGAGCTCCTATAATTCACCCCTCCACTTT.

This clone was detected once. CDR3 sequence (DNA): TGTGCCAGCAGCGTAGTAGTGGGGGGCGGCACTGAAGCTTTCTTT. It translates to CASSVVVGGGTEAFF. The chain joins TRBV9 to TRBJ1-1, with D perhaps matching TRBD1 (6 bases). Germline CDR1 reads SGDLS; CDR2 reads YYNGEE. The CDR3 runs 15 residues. Trimming removed 0 bases at V and 4 bases at J, with 13 bases between.

J is TRBJ1-5 and V is TRBV4-3; TRBD1 agrees at 10 bases. V trimming: 0 bases; J trimming: 5 bases; junction bases outside the gene matches: 7. Germline CDR1 and CDR2: LGHNA and YSLEER. There are 17 residues in the CDR3. The chain's CDR3 is CASSQDLRGQGYQPQHF. CDR3 coding DNA: TGCGCCAGCAGCCAAGATCTTAGGGGACAGGGGTATCAGCCCCAGCATTTT.

The J gene is TRBJ2-2, the V gene TRBV19; D gene ambiguous. Germline-derived CDR1 and CDR2 are LNHDA and SQIVND (reference sequence). V was pared by 3 bases and J by 1 base, with 9 bases between. The length of the CDR3 is 15 residues. CDR3 protein: CASSIWSLNTGELFF. Written as DNA, the CDR3 is TGTGCCAGTAGTATCTGGTCGCTGAACACCGGGGAGCTGTTTTTT.

This chain uses TRBV10-3 with TRBJ1-1; D not resolved. CDR3 length: 13 amino acids. Germline assignment: CDR1 ENHRY and CDR2 SYGVKD. V was cut by 2 bases and J by 1 base, with 5 bases left in between. This CDR3 is CAISEAANTEAFF. DNA of the CDR3: TGTGCCATCAGTGAGGCAGCGAACACTGAAGCTTTCTTT.

About this clone: The junction differs from germline at one of its ends, possibly a read error. The V gene is TRBV4-2, the J gene TRBJ2-5, with a possible D match to TRBD2 (6 bases). The CDR3 loop spans 15 amino acids. The germline CDR1 and CDR2 sequences are LGHNA and YNFKEQ. The CDR3 DNA follows: TGTGCCAGCAGCCAAGATCTGGGGGGTTTAGAGAACCAGTACTTC. Its protein product is CASSQDLGGLENQYF.

The chain links TRBV4-2 to TRBJ2-2; perhaps TRBD1 as D (6 bases). Trimming removed 4 bases at V and 6 bases at J, with 18 bases between. The germline V gene encodes CDR1 LGHNA and CDR2 YNFKEQ. The CDR3 runs to 16 residues. The CDR3, as DNA: TGTGCCAGCAGCCCCGAACAGGGTTGGGCGGCCGGGGAGCTGTTTTTT. It codes for CASSPEQGWAAGELFF.

The chain uses TRBV19 and TRBJ2-1; TRBD2 aligns across 11 bases. The germline V gene encodes CDR1 LNHDA and CDR2 SQIVND (reference sequence). CDR3 length: 15 amino acids. Trimming took 10 bases from V and 8 from J; bases not matched to a gene: 13. CDR3 bases: TGTGCCACCAAACTTAGCGGGGGGGCCTTGGATGAGCAGTTCTTC. This translates into CATKLSGGALDEQFF.

The chain recombines TRBV19 with TRBJ2-5; D is possibly TRBD1 (6 bases). The CDR3 spans 16 residues. CDR1 is LNHDA and CDR2 is SQIVND in the germline V gene (reference sequence). Trimming cost V 1 base and J 0 bases, with 12 bases left between them. The CDR3 reads CASSIGGRGYQETQYF. The CDR3 coding sequence is TGTGCCAGTAGTATAGGGGGCAGGGGATACCAAGAGACCCAGTACTTC.

This chain uses TRBV7-3 with TRBJ1-6; D is unresolved. Trimming cost V 1 base and J 7 bases, with 8 bases left between them. Germline loops: CDR1 SGHTA, CDR2 FQGTGA. The CDR3 runs to 14 residues. CDR3 coding DNA: TGTGCCAGCAGCTTAAGCGGCAGCAATTCACCCCTCCACTTT. Its translation: CASSLSGSNSPLHF. Supplemented by reference TRBV7-3 and TRBJ1-6, the full variable domain reads GAGVSQTPSNKVTEKGKYVELRCDPISGHTALYWYRQSLGQGPEFLIYFQGTGAADDSGLPNDRFFAVRPEGSVSTLKIQRTERGDSAVYLCASSLSGSNSPLHFGNGTRLTVT.

V gene TRBV10-2 combines with J gene TRBJ1-1, with TRBD1 as a possible D gene (5 bases). V was pared by 0 bases and J by 4 bases, with 12 bases between. This CDR3 is 15 amino acids long. Germline CDR1 WSHSY, CDR2 SAAADI. The CDR3 DNA reads as TGCGCCAGCAGTGAGTCTTTAGGGGTGGGCACTGAAGCTTTCTTT. It yields the protein CASSESLGVGTEAFF.

The chain joins TRBV7-9 to TRBJ2-7; unclear D gene. Germline-derived CDR1 and CDR2 are SEHNR and FQNEAQ (reference sequence). This CDR3 contains 13 residues. Trimming pared 2 bases from V and 6 bases from J, leaving 11 bases between. The CDR3 loop is CASSLTPEGEQYF. The CDR3 coding sequence is TGTGCCAGCAGCTTAACTCCCGAAGGCGAGCAGTACTTC.

This clone was detected once. The genes are TRBV10-3 and TRBJ1-2, with unresolved D. Germline-derived CDR1 and CDR2 are ENHRY and SYGVKD. Trimming took off 2 bases at V and 0 bases at J, with 16 bases between the two ends. This CDR3 spans 17 amino acids. In nucleotides, the CDR3 is TGTGCCATCAGTGAGACCCGGCGGCTGAAGACTAACTATGGCTACACCTTC. This gives the protein CAISETRRLKTNYGYTF.

The chain joins TRBV7-2 to TRBJ2-1; 9 bases are shared with TRBD2. The germline CDR1 and CDR2 sequences are SGHTA and FQGNSA. With V trimmed by 4 bases and J by 8 bases, 18 bases remained unmatched. The CDR3 has 18 amino acids. CDR3 region: CASSSTSGGGAGRHEQFF. The CDR3 DNA is TGTGCCAGCAGCTCCACTTCAGGCGGGGGGGCCGGTAGGCATGAGCAGTTCTTC.

The rearrangement joins TRBV6-5 to TRBJ1-1, with 9 nucleotides matching TRBD1. Germline assignment: CDR1 MNHEY and CDR2 SVGAGI. V lost 5 bases, J lost 6 bases, and 7 bases stayed unmatched. This CDR3 spans 14 amino acids. The DNA of the CDR3 is TGTGCCAGCAGTAAACAGGGGGCGCCGGCTGAAGCTTTCTTT. Translated: CASSKQGAPAEAFF.

The genes are TRBV10-3 and TRBJ1-1, with TRBD1 matching over 10 bases. This CDR3 is 13 amino acids long. The germline gives CDR1 ENHRY, CDR2 SYGVKD. With V trimmed by 8 bases and J by 3 bases, 3 bases remained unmatched. CDR3 loop: CAIAGTGDTEAFF. The CDR3 coding sequence is TGTGCCATCGCCGGGACAGGGGACACTGAAGCTTTCTTT.

The chain has TRBV2 and TRBJ1-1; 7 positions match TRBD1. Germline values: CDR1 SNHLY, CDR2 FYNNEI. This CDR3 contains 13 residues. J gave up 3 bases and V 7 bases, and 5 bases lay outside the gene matches. The CDR3 bases are TGTGCCAGCATAGGGACAGCTTACACTGAAGCTTTCTTT. Amino acids: CASIGTAYTEAFF.

This chain's CDR3 is CASSQPALLFPYGYTF. Here the CDR3 DNA reads TGTGCCAGCAGCCAACCCGCCCTTTTGTTCCCCTATGGCTACACCTTC. The gene calls are TRBV3-1 (or the pseudogene TRBV3-2) and TRBJ1-2; D gene uncertain. Germline loops: CDR1 LGHDT, CDR2 YNNKEL (reference sequence). This CDR3 region has 16 residues. Between the trimmed V and J ends, which lost 2 bases and 4 bases, there was a span of 17 bases.

V is TRBV30 and J is TRBJ2-3; 9 bases are a match to TRBD1. V lost 5 bases, J lost 3 bases, and 9 bases stayed unmatched. In germline, CDR1 is GTSNPN, CDR2 SVGIG (reference sequence). The length of the CDR3 is 15 residues. The CDR3 loop reads CAWEQGAEGTDTQYF. CDR3 bases: TGTGCCTGGGAACAGGGGGCTGAGGGAACAGATACGCAGTATTTT.

This sequence joins TRBV9 and TRBJ1-2; weak D call: TRBD1 (6 bases). This CDR3 is 16 amino acids long. Trimming removed 4 bases at V and 4 bases at J, with 20 bases between. Germline CDR1 SGDLS, CDR2 YYNGEE. CDR3 nucleotides: TGTGCCAGCAGCTCCCATTACTTCCAGGGGACCTATGGCTACACCTTC. The encoded protein is CASSSHYFQGTYGYTF.

This rearrangement joins TRBV6-1 to TRBJ2-7; 8 bases map to TRBD1. The J segment lost 3 bases and the V segment lost 1 base, leaving 2 bases of the junction unmatched. Germline lookup yields CDR1 MNHNS and CDR2 SASEGT. There are 14 residues in the CDR3. Here the CDR3 DNA reads TGTGCCAGCAGTGAAGGGGACAGGCTCTACGAGCAGTACTTC. Translation gives CASSEGDRLYEQYF.